Listed below are T cell receptor beta chains from one sample, sequenced in a study of regulatory T cells in long-lasting Graves disease. TCRdb reprocessed the multiplex PCR reads via MiXCR and lists one record per CDR3 protein. The sample lists a few hundred thousand distinct CDR3 sequences, 10% to 15% occurring once. A further study also used this sample, focusing on T cells in Graves' hyperthyroidism and ophthalmopathy.

This specimen was peripheral blood mononuclear cells (PBMCs), taken at new diagnosis, from a patient treated with antithyroid drugs. The receptors were sampled from a young woman with Graves disease. Each CDR3 is given with its conserved first and last residue. A D gene is named only where the DNA matches it firmly. Part of the rows lack a size; the others show once, few, many or a class for expanded clones.

j_call clone_size d_call v_call cdr3_nt cdr3_aa
TRBJ2-2 - - TRBV4-2 TGTGCCAGCAGCCCCACCCAAACCGGGGAGCTGTTTTTT CASSPTQTGELFF
TRBJ1-5 many - TRBV6-5 TGTGCCAGCAGTTACGAGGAACTTCAGCCCCAGCATTTT CASSYEELQPQHF
TRBJ1-1 many - TRBV28 TGTGCCAGCAGTACGCTTGGGCAGAGCATGAACACTGAAGCTTTCTTT CASSTLGQSMNTEAFF
TRBJ2-1 many TRBD1 TRBV20-1 TGCAGTGGACAGGGGTCCGGGCGGGATGGCAATGAGCAGTTCTTC CSGQGSGRDGNEQFF
TRBJ1-5 many TRBD1 TRBV6-5 TGTGCCAGCAGTTACTCGTCATTTGGGACAGGGGCCGGCAATCAGCCCCAGCATTTT CASSYSSFGTGAGNQPQHF
TRBJ1-1 many - TRBV12-5 TGTGCTAGTGGTCTCCGACAAACTGAAGCTTTCTTT CASGLRQTEAFF
TRBJ1-1 few - TRBV19 TGTGCCAGCTCGGAGGGCATAAGCACTGAAGCTTTCTTT CASSEGISTEAFF
TRBJ2-1 - - TRBV11-2 TGTGCCAGCAGCTTCCCTCCGAGTGCGACCCCTCCAAATGAGCAGTTCTTC CASSFPPSATPPNEQFF
TRBJ1-2 few - TRBV6-2/TRBV6-3 TGTGCCAGCAGCTTTGACGGCTATGGCTACACCTTC CASSFDGYGYTF
TRBJ2-5 - TRBD2 TRBV27 TGTGCCAGCAGTTCGCGGGGGGGTTTCCAAGAGACCCAGTACTTC CASSSRGGFQETQYF
TRBJ2-2 few TRBD2 TRBV6-5 TGTGCCAGCAGTTACCGGGGTCTAGCGGAAGCCGGGGAGCTGTTTTTT CASSYRGLAEAGELFF
TRBJ2-7 many TRBD2 TRBV28 TGTGCCAGCAGTCTACTGGGACTAGCGGGAGGCCCTACCTCCTACGAGCAGTACTTC CASSLLGLAGGPTSYEQYF
TRBJ2-7 many - TRBV2 TGTGCCACCTCGACTGACTCCTACGAGCAGTACTTC CATSTDSYEQYF
TRBJ1-2 many - TRBV27 TGTGCCAGCAGTTTACGGGTCGGGCAGGGATCAAATGGCTACACCTTC CASSLRVGQGSNGYTF
TRBJ1-5 many TRBD1 TRBV10-3 TGTGCCATCAGTGTGGGGACAGGGAGCAATCAGCCCCAGCATTTT CAISVGTGSNQPQHF
TRBJ2-3 - TRBD2 TRBV30 TGTGCCTGGAGCTTGCCTAGCGGGAGTCCGGATACGCAGTATTTT CAWSLPSGSPDTQYF
TRBJ2-1 many - TRBV15 TGTGCCACCAGCAGGGGGGACGAGCAGTTCTTC CATSRGDEQFF
TRBJ1-2 many TRBD1 TRBV5-1 TGCGCCAGCAGCTTGGTGCCCCCAGGGGGCGGCTACACCTTC CASSLVPPGGGYTF
TRBJ2-2 many - TRBV18 TGTGCCAGCTCACCACGGCGGGGAGCGAACACCGGGGAGCTGTTTTTT CASSPRRGANTGELFF